This paragraph reports one TCR beta chain. The junction does not match germline at one end; this may be a read error. Produced via immunoSEQ multiplex PCR; TCRdb's table is partial and in-frame only. Of some 44,000 clones in the sample, 80% to 95% were seen once. This entry is derived from a study of T cell changes during pregnancy in multiple sclerosis. CDR3 size: 15 residues. The germline V gene encodes CDR1 SSHAT and CDR2 FNYEAQ (reference sequence). The sequence derives from a female donor with multiple sclerosis, enrolled in a pregnancy study. This rearrangement joins TRBV7-7 to TRBJ2-3; TRBD2 aligns across 11 bases. This specimen consisted of CD4+ T cells from peripheral blood mononuclear cells, obtained in the third trimester of pregnancy. For the CDR3, the DNA is TGTGCTAGCAGCCGACTAGCGGGGAAACTAGATACGCAGTATTTT. The encoded protein is CASSRLAGKLDTQYF.